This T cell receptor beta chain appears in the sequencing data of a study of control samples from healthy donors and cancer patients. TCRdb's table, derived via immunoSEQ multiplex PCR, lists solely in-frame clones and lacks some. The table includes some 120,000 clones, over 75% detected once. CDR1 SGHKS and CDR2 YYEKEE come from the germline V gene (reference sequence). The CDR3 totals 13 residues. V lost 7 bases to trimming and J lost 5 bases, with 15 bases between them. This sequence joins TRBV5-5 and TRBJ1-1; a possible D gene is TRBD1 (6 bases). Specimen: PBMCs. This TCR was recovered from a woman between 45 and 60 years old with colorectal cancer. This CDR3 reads CASSLGGRTEAFF. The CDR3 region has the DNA TGTGCCAGCTCGCTAGGGGGGCGGACTGAAGCTTTCTTT.